The clone carrying this TCR beta chain has at least ten counts. Its antigen is undetermined. These data belong to a study of CD8 T cells in ankylosing spondylitis. Researchers built TCR beta libraries using quantitative 5'-RACE with molecular barcodes. TCRdb re-called the 5' RACE reads through MiXCR, storing one row per CDR3 protein. The sample has fewer than 30,000 distinct CDR3 sequences; about 2.6% are singletons. This CDR3 is 15 amino acids long. The V end lost 1 base, the J end lost 5 bases, and 10 bases lay between the germline ends. CDR1 and CDR2 from the germline V gene are SGDLS and YYNGEE. General study results and limits: Prior literature has documented some motif variants in synovial fluid and blood from reactive arthritis.

The TCR was taken from a female donor with ankylosing spondylitis or in good health (not recorded which). The material sequenced was blood, either unsorted or a sorted T cell fraction (not recorded which). This sequence joins TRBV9 and TRBJ1-6; D may be TRBD1 (5 bases). CDR3 region: CASSVQGRNNSPLHF. CDR3 sequence (DNA): TGTGCCAGCAGCGTACAGGGCCGCAATAATTCACCCCTCCACTTT. Full variable domain (missing parts from reference TRBV9 and TRBJ1-6): DSGVTQTPKHLITATGQRVTLRCSPRSGDLSVYWYQQSLDQGLQFLIQYYNGEERAKGNILERFSAQQFPDLHSELNLSSLELGDSALYFCASSVQGRNNSPLHFGNGTRLTVT.